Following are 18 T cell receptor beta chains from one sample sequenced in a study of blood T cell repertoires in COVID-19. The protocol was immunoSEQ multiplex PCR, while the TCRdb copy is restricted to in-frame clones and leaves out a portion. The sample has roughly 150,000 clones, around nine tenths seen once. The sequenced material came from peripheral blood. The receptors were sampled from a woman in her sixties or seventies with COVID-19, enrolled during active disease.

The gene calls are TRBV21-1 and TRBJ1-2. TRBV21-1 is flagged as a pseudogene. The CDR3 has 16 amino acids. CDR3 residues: CASSKIPQTGVYGYTF. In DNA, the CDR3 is TGTGCCAGCAGCAAAATCCCTCAGACGGGGGTCTATGGCTACACCTTC.

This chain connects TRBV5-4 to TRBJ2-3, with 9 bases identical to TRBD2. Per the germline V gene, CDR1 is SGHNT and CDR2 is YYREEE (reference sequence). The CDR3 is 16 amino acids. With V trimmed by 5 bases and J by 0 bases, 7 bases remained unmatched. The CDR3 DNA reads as TGTGCCAGCAGAGGGCTAGCGGGGATTAGCACAGATACGCAGTATTTT. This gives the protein CASRGLAGISTDTQYF.

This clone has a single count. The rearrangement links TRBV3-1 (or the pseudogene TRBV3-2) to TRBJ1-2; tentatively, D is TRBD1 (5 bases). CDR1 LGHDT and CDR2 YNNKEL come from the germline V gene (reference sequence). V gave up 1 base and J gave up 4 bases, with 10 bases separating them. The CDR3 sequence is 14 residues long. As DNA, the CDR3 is TGTGCCAGCAGCCAAGTTGGCAGGGCCTATGGCTACACCTTC. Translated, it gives CASSQVGRAYGYTF.

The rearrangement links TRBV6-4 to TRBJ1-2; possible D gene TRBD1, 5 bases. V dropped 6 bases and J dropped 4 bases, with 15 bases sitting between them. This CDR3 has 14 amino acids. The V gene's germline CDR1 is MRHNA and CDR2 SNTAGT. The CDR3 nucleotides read TGTGCCAGCAGCCCCAGCCAGGGAGGCTATGGCTACACCTTC. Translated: CASSPSQGGYGYTF.

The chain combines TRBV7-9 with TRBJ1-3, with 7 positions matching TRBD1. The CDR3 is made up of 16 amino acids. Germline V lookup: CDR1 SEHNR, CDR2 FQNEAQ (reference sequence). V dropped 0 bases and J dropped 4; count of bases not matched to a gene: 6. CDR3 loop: CASSLAGGGAGNTIYF. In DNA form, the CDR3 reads TGTGCCAGCAGCTTAGCCGGAGGGGGCGCCGGAAACACCATATATTTT.

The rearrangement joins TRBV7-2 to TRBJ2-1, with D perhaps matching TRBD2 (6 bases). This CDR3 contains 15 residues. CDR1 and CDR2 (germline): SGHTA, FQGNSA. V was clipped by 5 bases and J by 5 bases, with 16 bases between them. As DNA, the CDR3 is TGTGCCAGCAGCGTATCGGGACTGGTTGACAATGAGCAGTTCTTC. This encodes CASSVSGLVDNEQFF.

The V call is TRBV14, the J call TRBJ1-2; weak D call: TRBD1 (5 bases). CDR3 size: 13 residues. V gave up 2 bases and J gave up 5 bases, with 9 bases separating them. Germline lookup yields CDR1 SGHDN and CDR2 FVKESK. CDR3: CASSQRQKYGYTF. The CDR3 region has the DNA TGTGCCAGCAGCCAACGACAGAAGTATGGCTACACCTTC.

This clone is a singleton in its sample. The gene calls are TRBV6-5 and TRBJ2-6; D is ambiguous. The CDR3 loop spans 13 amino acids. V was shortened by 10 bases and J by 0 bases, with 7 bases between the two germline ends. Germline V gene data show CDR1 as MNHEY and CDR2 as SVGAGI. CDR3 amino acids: CAIESSGANVLTF. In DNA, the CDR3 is TGTGCCATCGAGAGCTCTGGGGCCAACGTCCTGACTTTC.

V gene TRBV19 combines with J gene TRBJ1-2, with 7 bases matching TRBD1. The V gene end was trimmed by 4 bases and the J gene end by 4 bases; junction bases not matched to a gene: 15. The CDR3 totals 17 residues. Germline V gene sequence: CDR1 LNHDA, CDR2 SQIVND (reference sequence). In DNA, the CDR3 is TGTGCCAGTAGTAACCCGACAGGGTTCAAGGCCAGCTATGGCTACACCTTC. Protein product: CASSNPTGFKASYGYTF.

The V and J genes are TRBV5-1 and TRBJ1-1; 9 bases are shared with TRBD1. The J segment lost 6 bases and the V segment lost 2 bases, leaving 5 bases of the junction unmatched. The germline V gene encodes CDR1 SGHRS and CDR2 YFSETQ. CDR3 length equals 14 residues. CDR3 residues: CASSFSRQGAEAFF. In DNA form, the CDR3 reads TGCGCCAGCAGCTTTTCTCGACAGGGGGCTGAAGCTTTCTTT.

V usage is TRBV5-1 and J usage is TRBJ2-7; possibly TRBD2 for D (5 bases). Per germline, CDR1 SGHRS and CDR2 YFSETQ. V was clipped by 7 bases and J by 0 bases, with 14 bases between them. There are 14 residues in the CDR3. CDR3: CASRDQGSSYEQYF. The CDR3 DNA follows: TGCGCCAGCCGAGATCAAGGGAGCTCCTACGAGCAGTACTTC.

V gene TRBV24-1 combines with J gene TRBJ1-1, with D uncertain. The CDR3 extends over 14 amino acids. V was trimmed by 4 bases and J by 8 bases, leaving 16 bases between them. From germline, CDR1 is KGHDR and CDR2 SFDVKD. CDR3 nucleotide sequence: TGTGCCACCAGTGAGGCCGGGAAACCTCAGGAAGCTTTCTTT. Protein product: CATSEAGKPQEAFF.

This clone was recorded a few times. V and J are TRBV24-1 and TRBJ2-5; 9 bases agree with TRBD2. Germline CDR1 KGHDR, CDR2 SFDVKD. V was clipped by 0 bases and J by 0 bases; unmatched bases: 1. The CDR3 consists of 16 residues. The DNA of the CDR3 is TGTGCCACCAGTGATTTGGCTAGCGGGGACCAAGAGACCCAGTACTTC. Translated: CATSDLASGDQETQYF.

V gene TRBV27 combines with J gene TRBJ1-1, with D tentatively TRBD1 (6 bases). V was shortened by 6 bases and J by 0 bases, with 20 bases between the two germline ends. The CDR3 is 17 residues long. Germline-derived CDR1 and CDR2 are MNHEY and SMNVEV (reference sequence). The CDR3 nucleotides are TGTGCCAGCAGAAAACTTCAGACAGGTCCCATGAACACTGAAGCTTTCTTT. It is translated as CASRKLQTGPMNTEAFF.

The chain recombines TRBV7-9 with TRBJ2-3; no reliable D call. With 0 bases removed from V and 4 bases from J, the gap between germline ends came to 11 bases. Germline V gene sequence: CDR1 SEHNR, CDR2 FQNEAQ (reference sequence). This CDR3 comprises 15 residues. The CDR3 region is CASSLATPGPDTQYF. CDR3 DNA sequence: TGTGCCAGCAGCTTAGCAACGCCAGGCCCAGATACGCAGTATTTT.

Here the CDR3 reads CASSLGGTSTDTQYF. The CDR3 coding sequence is TGTGCCAGCAGCTTAGGTGGGACTTCCACAGATACGCAGTATTTT. The V and J genes are TRBV11-3 and TRBJ2-3, with D possibly being TRBD2 (6 bases). The CDR3 has 15 residues. Germline lookup yields CDR1 SGHNT and CDR2 YENEEA. Trimming took off 1 base at V and 2 bases at J, with 10 bases between the two ends. Full variable domain (outside the CDR3, taken from reference TRBV11-3 and TRBJ2-3): EAGVVQSPRYKIIEKKQPVAFWCNPISGHNTLYWYLQNLGQGPELLIRYENEEAVDDSQLPKDRFSAERLKGVDSTLKIQPAELGDSAVYLCASSLGGTSTDTQYFGPGTRLTVL.

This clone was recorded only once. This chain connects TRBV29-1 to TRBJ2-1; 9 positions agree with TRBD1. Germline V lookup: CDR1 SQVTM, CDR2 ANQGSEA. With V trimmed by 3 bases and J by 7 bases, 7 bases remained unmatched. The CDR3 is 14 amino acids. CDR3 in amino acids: CSVEGQGVRNEQFF. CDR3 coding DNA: TGCAGCGTTGAGGGACAGGGAGTTAGGAATGAGCAGTTCTTC.

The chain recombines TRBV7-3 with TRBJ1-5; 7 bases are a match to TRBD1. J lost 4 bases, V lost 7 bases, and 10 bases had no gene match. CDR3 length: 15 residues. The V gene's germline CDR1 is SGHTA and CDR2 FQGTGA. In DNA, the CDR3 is TGTGCCAGCATAACAAGGGACAGCGATAATCAGCCCCAGCATTTT. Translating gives CASITRDSDNQPQHF.